This T cell receptor beta chain was identified during a study of T cell clones after liver transplantation (dated by TCRdb to about 2019). For the study in its entirety: ITN030ST, the source of the samples, was a randomized trial that attempted immunosuppression withdrawal within 2 years of liver transplantation. Donor-reactive T cell clones were identified by TCRbeta sequencing after a pre-transplant mixed lymphocyte reaction and then tracked in post-transplant blood. As an antigen-independent comparator for donor-reactive sequences, third party-reactive TCRbeta sequences were also identified from pre-transplant MLRs. Of the eight recipients, three were HCV-positive, while the remaining recipients had been transplanted for non-autoimmune, non-viral indications. Until randomization at 12-24 months post-transplant, subjects were given standard immunosuppression, with no induction therapy. Tolerance was defined as complete immunosuppression withdrawal for at least one year with no rise in liver enzymes beyond twice the upper limit of normal. Blood samples were collected pre-transplant, pre-randomization before withdrawal, and post-randomization after either full withdrawal or failed withdrawal. The studied cohort comprised 8 liver transplant recipients, 3 classified as tolerant and 5 as non-tolerant. Overall study outcomes, separate from this receptor: Because no allograft tissue specimens were available, donor-reactive T cells may have migrated into the graft instead of being deleted. The conclusions were preliminary, being limited by small, heterogeneous patient numbers and by non-standardized post-transplant time points. When repertoire turnover was taken into account, detection of donor-reactive sequences was significantly reduced in 7 of 8 subjects for CD4 and in 8 of 8 subjects for CD8. Low numbers of available donor cells limited the measurable donor-reactive repertoire in a couple of subjects. The decline in donor-reactive sequences exceeded the decline in third party-reactive sequences, suggesting partial antigen-specific deletion that was unrelated to withdrawal success. A significant post-transplant decrease in circulating donor-reactive CD4 TCRbeta sequences was observed in most of the 8 subjects, irrespective of tolerance or HCV status.

High-throughput TCRbeta CDR3 sequencing of frozen genomic DNA was performed by immunoSEQ, including PCR amplification, mapping, bias correction and internal controls. The paper's data handling went like this. Productive rearrangements were kept, and unique TCRbeta sequences were defined by CDR3 nucleotide sequence plus V and J gene. For a sequence to be called donor-reactive, it needed a frequency of at least 0.01% and at least 5-fold expansion in CFSE-low cells compared with unstimulated pre-transplant cells. To ensure at least 90% detection power, minimum frequency thresholds were set for each subject based on that subject's lowest-template unstimulated sample. Jensen-Shannon divergence between the top 1000 TCRbeta sequences post- versus pre-transplant served as the measure of repertoire turnover. Two-sided Fisher's exact tests were used to test for changes in how often donor-reactive sequences were detected. In its TCRdb copy, this immuneACCESS table keeps in-frame sequences only and misses some clones. Where compared with another copy, unresolved V genes explain less than half of these, and the others have no known cause. V, J and clone size are those of that table, while D and trimming were read from the DNA. Present in this sample are tens of thousands of clones, roughly 71% of which were seen just once. The ten largest account for 8% to 10% of the sample.

Thawed unstimulated PBMCs were stained for CD3, CD4 and CD8 and FACS-sorted into CD3+CD4+ and CD3+CD8+ populations. All 8 studied subjects were randomized to withdrawal of immunosuppression. Genomic DNA was isolated with the Qiagen DNeasy Blood and Tissue Kit. In this sample, this clone turned up a few times. The clone's antigen remains unknown. One base away there is no much larger clone; base qualities are not given. This receptor was taken from a human patient who received a liver transplant. Some T cells may originate with the graft donor following a transplant. The source was CD4+ T cells from blood, collected at the 22-month timepoint.

The DNA is TGTGCCAGCAGCCCGGCCGGGGATTGGAGGACTGAAGCTTTCTTT. It translates as CASSPAGDWRTEAFF. The chain joins TRBV5-6 to TRBJ1-1, with the D gene not clear enough to name. Looking up the germline V gene yields CDR1 SGHDT and CDR2 YYEEEE. The CDR3, cysteine through phenylalanine, is 15 amino acids long. This entry keeps only the CDR3 DNA: 45 bases, framed from base 1. V was cut back by 4 bases and J by 5 bases, leaving a gap of 18 bases between them.